This T cell receptor (beta chain) originates from a study of shared clonotypes between healthy human individuals. In the study overall: CD4 naive and CD4 memory each took three plates per donor, while CD8 naive took two and CD8 memory one.

Per germline, CDR1 MDHEN and CDR2 SYDVKM. This CDR3 is built from 15 residues. V lost 0 bases and J lost 4, with 7 bases in between. Measured with immunoSEQ multiplex PCR; TCRdb has only the in-frame clones, and not every one. The sample shows 2 million to 2.5 million clones, roughly 93% of them seen only once. With regard to this clone: Additional DNA sequences in this sample encode the identical CDR3.

The chain links TRBV28 to TRBJ2-6, with D possibly TRBD2 on 5 matching bases. Sample: naive CD4+ T cells from PBMCs. Subset: CD45RA+ positively selected. This TCR was recovered from a man aged 18-30 years in good health. Some clones in this sample may be carry-over from other donors' samples. The CDR3, as DNA: TGTGCCAGCAGTTTATGGGGAGCAGGGGCCAACGTCCTGACTTTC. Translating gives CASSLWGAGANVLTF.